Listed here are 14 T cell receptor beta chains from one sample, sequenced in a study of T cell responses to AZD1222 COVID-19 vaccine. Clones were read by immunoSEQ multiplex PCR, and TCRdb kept only the in-frame ones, dropping some. The data hold 150,000 to 160,000 clones, with 90% observed a single time. The source was peripheral blood, collected on day 0 of AZD1222 vaccination. These receptors were obtained from an adult in good health.

The rearrangement links TRBV15 to TRBJ2-3; D not certain. V was shortened by 3 bases and J by 0 bases, with 10 bases between the two germline ends. CDR3 length equals 15 residues. Germline loops: CDR1 LNHNV, CDR2 YYDKDF (reference sequence). The CDR3 region is CATSRPRTSTDTQYF. The DNA for the CDR3 is TGTGCCACCAGCAGGCCGCGGACCAGCACAGATACGCAGTATTTT. The whole variable domain, filled in from reference TRBV15 and TRBJ2-3, reads DAMVIQNPRYQVTQFGKPVTLSCSQTLNHNVMYWYQQKSSQAPKLLFHYYDKDFNNEADTPDNFQSRRPNTSFCFLDIRSPGLGDTAMYLCATSRPRTSTDTQYFGPGTRLTVL.

The chain joins TRBV7-2 to TRBJ2-3; 7 bases line up with TRBD2. The CDR3 length is 15 residues. With 1 base clipped from V and 3 bases from J, the junction kept 4 bases outside the gene matches. Germline V gene lookup returns CDR1 SGHTA and CDR2 FQGNSA. The CDR3 DNA is TGTGCCAGCAGCTTAGAGGCGGGAGTGACAGATACGCAGTATTTT. It codes for CASSLEAGVTDTQYF.

This chain links TRBV7-2 with TRBJ2-1, with D possibly matching TRBD1 (6 bases). V lost 1 base to trimming and J lost 6 bases, with 19 bases between them. Germline loops: CDR1 SGHTA, CDR2 FQGNSA. The CDR3 consists of 17 residues. In DNA form, the CDR3 reads TGTGCCAGCAGCTTAGTCGATTACAGGGTTGTAATCAATGAGCAGTTCTTC. Amino acids: CASSLVDYRVVINEQFF.

This clone was found a few times. This rearrangement joins TRBV24-1 to TRBJ2-2, with a weak D call TRBD2 (5 bases). CDR1 and CDR2 (germline): KGHDR, SFDVKD. With 4 bases removed from V and 7 bases from J, the gap between germline ends came to 15 bases. The CDR3 is made up of 15 amino acids. The CDR3 DNA sequence: TGTGCCACCAGTGACCCCGGACTCGATCACGGGGAGCTGTTTTTT. It specifies CATSDPGLDHGELFF.

This clone was detected only a few times. The rearrangement joins TRBV2 to TRBJ2-3; D perhaps matches TRBD1 (6 bases). The germline CDR1 and CDR2 sequences are SNHLY and FYNNEI. This CDR3 contains 15 residues. The V end was cut by 2 bases, the J end by 2 bases, with 11 bases between. The CDR3: CASSERYRDTDTQYF. CDR3 nucleotides: TGTGCCAGCAGTGAACGCTACAGGGACACAGATACGCAGTATTTT. Full variable domain (outside the CDR3, taken from reference TRBV2 and TRBJ2-3): EPEVTQTPSHQVTQMGQEVILRCVPISNHLYFYWYRQILGQKVEFLVSFYNNEISEKSEIFDDQFSVERPDGSNFTLKIRSTKLEDSAMYFCASSERYRDTDTQYFGPGTRLTVL.

Only a few counts were recorded for this clone. J is TRBJ1-5 and V is TRBV15, with 7 bases identical to TRBD1. The CDR3 is 15 residues long. The germline V gene has CDR1 LNHNV and CDR2 YYDKDF (reference sequence). After removal of 2 bases from V and 6 bases from J, the junction contained 7 bases not matched to a gene. The CDR3 nucleotides read TGTGCCACCAGCAGAACTACAGGGGTTTTTCAGCCCCAGCATTTT. Encoded protein: CATSRTTGVFQPQHF.

The rearrangement links TRBV24-1 to TRBJ2-1; possibly TRBD1 for D (5 bases). CDR1 and CDR2 from the germline V gene are KGHDR and SFDVKD. The CDR3 is 12 amino acids. V was shortened by 5 bases and J by 12 bases, with 13 bases between the two germline ends. The CDR3 DNA reads as TGTGCCACCAGTGGCGACAGATACCCGCAGTTCTTC. It translates to CATSGDRYPQFF.

The J gene is TRBJ2-3, the V gene TRBV7-8; D possibly corresponds to TRBD1 (8 bases). Germline assignment: CDR1 SGHVS and CDR2 FQNEAQ. The V end was cut by 1 base, the J end by 4 bases, with 12 bases between. This CDR3 region has 15 residues. CDR3 protein: CASSLGTGRADTQYF. The CDR3 DNA follows: TGTGCCAGCAGCTTAGGGACAGGGAGGGCAGATACGCAGTATTTT.

V gene TRBV6-2 or TRBV6-3 combines with J gene TRBJ2-7, with D unclear. Trimming cost V 0 bases and J 0 bases, with 3 bases left between them. Germline V gives CDR1 MNHEY, CDR2 SVGEGT. This CDR3 is built from 13 residues. The CDR3 region is CASSYSSSYEQYF. CDR3 nucleotides: TGTGCCAGCAGTTACTCGTCCTCCTACGAGCAGTACTTC.

The gene calls are TRBV29-1 and TRBJ1-1; 9 nucleotides align to TRBD1. This CDR3 is 15 amino acids long. Germline CDR1 and CDR2: SQVTM and ANQGSEA. The J segment lost 7 bases and the V segment lost 3 bases, leaving 12 bases of the junction unmatched. For the CDR3, the DNA is TGCAGCGTTGAGTTCGGGACAGGGAGGAGGGTTGAAGCTTTCTTT. Translation gives CSVEFGTGRRVEAFF.

The rearrangement links TRBV30 to TRBJ1-2, with TRBD1 matching over 10 bases. The J segment lost 7 bases and the V segment lost 2 bases, leaving 4 bases of the junction unmatched. CDR3 length: 13 residues. Germline V gene data show CDR1 as GTSNPN and CDR2 as SVGIG (reference sequence). The CDR3 is CAWSRTGGSGYTF. The CDR3 DNA reads TGTGCCTGGAGTCGGACAGGGGGAAGTGGCTACACCTTC.

V gene TRBV29-1 combines with J gene TRBJ2-1; the match to TRBD2 covers 7 bases. Germline V CDR1 and CDR2: SQVTM, ANQGSEA. V dropped 7 bases and J dropped 6; count of bases not matched to a gene: 9. The CDR3 has 13 amino acids. CDR3 loop: CSGQGGPSNEQFF. CDR3 nucleotides: TGCAGCGGCCAGGGAGGGCCTTCCAATGAGCAGTTCTTC.

J is TRBJ1-6 and V is TRBV7-9; no firm D call. V lost 1 base to trimming and J lost 3 bases, with 7 bases between them. The CDR3 has 15 amino acids. Per the germline V gene, CDR1 is SEHNR and CDR2 is FQNEAQ (reference sequence). This CDR3 is CASSLVGDYNSPLHF. Written as DNA, the CDR3 is TGTGCCAGCAGCTTAGTTGGAGACTATAATTCACCCCTCCACTTT.

The chain employs TRBV12-3 or TRBV12-4 and TRBJ1-2, with unresolved D. The CDR3 has 12 residues. Trimming cost V 1 base and J 6 bases, with 6 bases left between them. CDR3 sequence: CASSLVGDGYTF. The DNA for the CDR3 is TGTGCCAGCAGTTTAGTTGGTGATGGCTACACCTTC.